A single sample is the source of the 32 T cell receptor beta chains below, sequenced in a study of cytomegalovirus exposure and HLA in healthy donors. The PCR contained 60 Vbeta and 13 Jbeta primers. Sequenced by immunoSEQ multiplex PCR; TCRdb stores in-frame clones only, minus some. Altogether some 180,000 clones are present, 85% being singletons, with the ten largest covering about 2.4%. The sequencing sample was made of PBMCs. These receptors were taken from a man in his thirties or forties in good health and CMV-seropositive.

The V and J genes are TRBV29-1 and TRBJ2-5; D uncertain. The CDR3 totals 13 residues. Trimming pared 4 bases from V and 2 bases from J, leaving 11 bases between. Germline assignment: CDR1 SQVTM and CDR2 ANQGSEA. CDR3 coding DNA: TGCAGCGTTGCCGCCAGGATGCAAGAGACCCAGTACTTC. This translates into CSVAARMQETQYF.

The chain combines TRBV19 with TRBJ1-1; 8 bases align to TRBD1. The CDR3 sequence is 15 residues long. Germline V gene data show CDR1 as LNHDA and CDR2 as SQIVND (reference sequence). V shed 1 base, J shed 3 bases, and the junction held 4 bases outside the gene matches. The CDR3, as DNA: TGTGCCAGTAGTATAGGTGGCAGGGGGCACACTGAAGCTTTCTTT. Translating it yields CASSIGGRGHTEAFF.

The chain has TRBV5-4 and TRBJ2-1; 9 bases line up with TRBD2. Losses at the gene ends were 0 bases for V and 13 bases for J; bases not matched to a gene: 11. Germline V CDR1 and CDR2: SGHNT, YYREEE (reference sequence). The CDR3 is made up of 15 amino acids. CDR3 sequence: CASSLGLAGRAIQFF. The CDR3 bases are TGTGCCAGCAGCTTGGGCCTAGCGGGGAGGGCAATACAGTTCTTC.

The chain employs TRBV6-1 and TRBJ2-1; D gene unclear. This CDR3 contains 12 residues. CDR1 and CDR2 (germline): MNHNS, SASEGT. The V gene lost 8 bases and the J gene lost 2 bases, with 7 bases spanning the gap. CDR3 amino acids: CASAKPYNEQFF. In DNA form, the CDR3 reads TGTGCCAGCGCAAAGCCCTACAATGAGCAGTTCTTC.

This sequence joins TRBV6-1 and TRBJ2-1; D may be TRBD1 (5 bases). Germline V gives CDR1 MNHNS, CDR2 SASEGT. This CDR3 has 11 residues. V was trimmed by 5 bases and J by 13 bases, leaving 12 bases between them. CDR3 in DNA: TGTGCCAGCAGTTATAGGGGATCCCAGTTCTTC. It codes for CASSYRGSQFF.

For the CDR3, the DNA is TGTGCCAGCAGTGCGTCCGGGACAGGGTTCGAGCAGTACTTC. It specifies CASSASGTGFEQYF. V is TRBV28 and J is TRBJ2-7; 9 bases fit TRBD1. This CDR3 is 14 amino acids long. Germline V gives CDR1 MDHEN, CDR2 SYDVKM. V shed 5 bases and J 6 bases; nucleotides not matched to a gene: 8.

As for this clone: The junction differs from germline at one of its ends, possibly a read error. The V call is TRBV19, the J call TRBJ1-1; the D gene is possibly TRBD1 (6 bases). CDR3 length equals 14 residues. Germline CDR1 LNHDA, CDR2 SQIVND (reference sequence). CDR3 in DNA: TGTGCCAGTACCCAAGGACAGACGAACACTGAAACTTTCTTT. Residues: CASTQGQTNTETFF.

This clone was detected once. V and J are TRBV7-2 and TRBJ1-1, with 8 positions matching TRBD1. The length of the CDR3 is 14 residues. Per germline, CDR1 SGHTA and CDR2 FQGNSA. V lost 4 bases to trimming and J lost 3 bases; unmatched junction nucleotides: 4. The CDR3 region is CASSSGQGHTEAFF. The CDR3 DNA follows: TGTGCCAGCAGCTCCGGACAGGGCCACACTGAAGCTTTCTTT.

This sequence joins TRBV7-2 and TRBJ2-7; 10 positions match TRBD1. This CDR3 spans 14 amino acids. Unmatched junction bases numbered 4, after V lost 5 bases and J lost 3 bases. Germline V gives CDR1 SGHTA, CDR2 FQGNSA. CDR3: CASSAGTGVYEQYF. CDR3 DNA sequence: TGTGCCAGCAGCGCCGGGACAGGGGTCTACGAGCAGTACTTC.

This rearrangement joins TRBV29-1 to TRBJ2-7; no firm D call. CDR3 size: 12 residues. V lost 4 bases, J lost 1 base, and 8 bases lay in between. Per the germline V gene, CDR1 is SQVTM and CDR2 is ANQGSEA. This chain's CDR3 is CSVGYGSYEQYF. The CDR3 DNA is TGCAGCGTTGGCTACGGGTCCTACGAGCAGTACTTC.

For this clone: Other DNA sequences within the sample encode an identical CDR3. This chain joins TRBV19 and TRBJ1-5, with a weak D call TRBD1 (6 bases). Looked up from germline, CDR1 is LNHDA and CDR2 is SQIVND (reference sequence). V was cut by 1 base and J by 0 bases, with 7 bases left in between. The CDR3 has 15 residues. CDR3 in DNA: TGTGCCAGTAGTATAGTAGGGGGTAGCAATCAGCCCCAGCATTTT. It specifies CASSIVGGSNQPQHF.

This chain connects TRBV19 to TRBJ1-2, with 7 bases identical to TRBD1. The CDR3 covers 15 residues. Unmatched junction bases numbered 6, after V lost 0 bases and J lost 5 bases. The germline CDR1 and CDR2 sequences are LNHDA and SQIVND (reference sequence). CDR3 DNA sequence: TGTGCCAGTAGTATAGAAACAGGGGCTGGGTATGGCTACACCTTC. Amino acids: CASSIETGAGYGYTF.

V gene TRBV10-3 combines with J gene TRBJ2-7; D is unclear. The CDR3 is 14 residues long. From germline, CDR1 is ENHRY and CDR2 SYGVKD. V was pared by 2 bases and J by 0 bases, with 8 bases between. CDR3 bases: TGTGCCATCAGTGAGCCCAGATCCTCCTACGAGCAGTACTTC. This translates into CAISEPRSSYEQYF.

This chain joins TRBV7-2 and TRBJ2-5, with TRBD2 as a possible D gene (6 bases). Trimming cost V 3 bases and J 4 bases, with 9 bases left between them. CDR3 length equals 13 residues. Germline V CDR1 and CDR2: SGHTA, FQGNSA. CDR3 region: CASSLTRGETQYF. The CDR3 DNA reads as TGTGCCAGCAGCTTGACTAGGGGAGAGACCCAGTACTTC.

This clone turned up a few times. At one end, the junction sequence differs from germline, possibly due to a read error. The chain is built from TRBV7-7 and TRBJ2-1, with D perhaps matching TRBD2 (6 bases). This CDR3 is 16 amino acids long. CDR1 is SSHAT, CDR2 FNYEAQ, per germline (reference sequence). DNA of the CDR3: TGTGCTAGCAGCTTATCCGGGGGTAGCTCCTACAATGAGCAGTTCTTC. It specifies CASSLSGGSSYNEQFF.

This clone was picked up one time. The chain is built from TRBV6-6 and TRBJ2-5; 8 bases match TRBD2. The DNA end is a closer match to TRBJ2-7, so the J assignment may be wrong. Germline V CDR1 and CDR2: MNHNY, SVGAGI (reference sequence). This CDR3 comprises 14 residues. The CDR3 loop reads CASTRSGSSYEQYF. The DNA of the CDR3 is TGTGCCAGCACCCGGAGCGGGAGCTCCTACGAGCAGTACTTC.

V usage is TRBV19 and J usage is TRBJ1-2; 7 positions agree with TRBD1. V lost 5 bases and J lost 0; bases outside the gene matches: 6. Germline values: CDR1 LNHDA, CDR2 SQIVND (reference sequence). This CDR3 is 15 amino acids long. In DNA form, the CDR3 reads TGTGCCAGTAGTCTCCGGGACAGTGCTAACTATGGCTACACCTTC. Translated: CASSLRDSANYGYTF. Full variable domain (remainder filled in from reference TRBV19 and TRBJ1-2): DGGITQSPKYLFRKEGQNVTLSCEQNLNHDAMYWYRQDPGQGLRLIYYSQIVNDFQKGDIAEGYSVSREKKESFPLTVTSAQKNPTAFYLCASSLRDSANYGYTFGSGTRLTVV.

The rearrangement joins TRBV5-4 to TRBJ2-1, with 12 nucleotides matching TRBD2. Trimming at V came to 4 bases and at J to 2 bases, leaving 4 bases not matched to a gene. The CDR3 covers 16 residues. The V gene's germline CDR1 is SGHNT and CDR2 YYREEE (reference sequence). In DNA, the CDR3 is TGTGCCAGCAGCGTGACTAGCGGGGGTACCTACAATGAGCAGTTCTTC. This translates into CASSVTSGGTYNEQFF.

The gene calls are TRBV6-1 and TRBJ2-1; tentative D call: TRBD1 (7 bases). This CDR3 has 14 amino acids. The V and J ends lost 4 bases and 4 bases respectively, with 11 bases between them. CDR1 MNHNS and CDR2 SASEGT come from the germline V gene. This CDR3 reads CASSVRDSYNEQFF. In DNA form, the CDR3 reads TGTGCCAGCAGTGTGCGGGACAGTTACAATGAGCAGTTCTTC.

About this clone: Relative to the germline gene, one junction end is altered; a read error may explain this. This rearrangement joins TRBV7-9 to TRBJ2-1; 9 nucleotides agree with TRBD1. Germline V gene data show CDR1 as SEHNR and CDR2 as FQNEAQ (reference sequence). This CDR3 spans 14 amino acids. The CDR3 reads CSSSLGTGNNEQFF. In DNA form, the CDR3 reads TGTTCCAGCAGCTTGGGGACAGGGAATAATGAGCAGTTCTTC.

V is TRBV19 and J is TRBJ1-2; 8 bases map to TRBD1. This CDR3 has 14 amino acids. The V gene end was trimmed by 4 bases and the J gene end by 4 bases; junction bases not matched to a gene: 5. Germline V gives CDR1 LNHDA, CDR2 SQIVND (reference sequence). The CDR3: CASSNWTGTYGYTF. In DNA form, the CDR3 reads TGTGCCAGTAGTAATTGGACAGGGACCTATGGCTACACCTTC. Full variable domain (outside the CDR3, taken from reference TRBV19 and TRBJ1-2): DGGITQSPKYLFRKEGQNVTLSCEQNLNHDAMYWYRQDPGQGLRLIYYSQIVNDFQKGDIAEGYSVSREKKESFPLTVTSAQKNPTAFYLCASSNWTGTYGYTFGSGTRLTVV.

J is TRBJ2-3 and V is TRBV11-2; TRBD2 matches at 10 bases. There are 15 residues in the CDR3. Per germline, CDR1 SGHAT and CDR2 FQNNGV. The junction had 13 bases not matched to a gene; V was cut back by 1 base and J by 15 bases. The CDR3 reads CASSLGTAGTSVPYF. The CDR3 DNA is TGTGCCAGCAGCTTAGGGACAGCAGGGACTAGCGTTCCCTATTTT.

V gene TRBV27 combines with J gene TRBJ2-2; TRBD1 is a possible D gene (6 bases). The germline CDR1 and CDR2 sequences are MNHEY and SMNVEV (reference sequence). V lost 4 bases to trimming and J lost 2 bases, with 8 bases between them. The CDR3 sequence is 14 residues long. The CDR3 is CASSYRANTGELFF. The CDR3 DNA reads TGTGCCAGCAGTTACAGGGCAAACACCGGGGAGCTGTTTTTT.

J is TRBJ2-5 and V is TRBV7-9, with TRBD1 matching 7 bases. Germline lookup yields CDR1 SEHNR and CDR2 FQNEAQ (reference sequence). This CDR3 is 14 amino acids long. With V trimmed by 3 bases and J by 2 bases, 3 bases remained unmatched. CDR3 sequence (DNA): TGTGCCAGCAGCTTCGCAGGGGGACAAGAGACCCAGTACTTC. Protein sequence: CASSFAGGQETQYF.

V and J are TRBV19 and TRBJ1-2, with TRBD1 matching over 9 bases. After removal of 3 bases from V and 6 bases from J, the junction contained 8 bases not matched to a gene. Per the germline V gene, CDR1 is LNHDA and CDR2 is SQIVND (reference sequence). The CDR3 covers 15 residues. CDR3 protein: CASSIQGQGSDGYTF. The CDR3 DNA sequence: TGTGCCAGTAGTATCCAGGGACAGGGATCTGATGGCTACACCTTC.

J is TRBJ2-2 and V is TRBV7-8; 10 bases align to TRBD2. Per germline, CDR1 SGHVS and CDR2 FQNEAQ. This CDR3 is built from 18 residues. V dropped 5 bases and J dropped 1; count of bases not matched to a gene: 10. The CDR3 coding sequence is TGTGCCAGCAGCCGTATTGCGGTAGCGGGAGGGAACACCGGGGAGCTGTTTTTT. Residues: CASSRIAVAGGNTGELFF.

The chain combines TRBV5-6 with TRBJ1-2; D unclear. The CDR3 runs to 15 residues. The V end was cut by 7 bases, the J end by 1 base, with 17 bases between. The germline V gene has CDR1 SGHDT and CDR2 YYEEEE. CDR3 DNA: TGTGCCAGCTCGAGGTTTTCGCCTAATAACTATGGCTACACCTTC. Its translation: CASSRFSPNNYGYTF.

In this sample, this clone turned up a few times. This chain joins TRBV30 and TRBJ1-1; 8 bases match TRBD1. CDR1 GTSNPN and CDR2 SVGIG come from the germline V gene (reference sequence). The CDR3 extends over 13 amino acids. V shed 1 base, J shed 3 bases, and the junction held 1 base outside the gene matches. For the CDR3, the DNA is TGTGCCTGGAGTGAGACAGGGGACACTGAAGCTTTCTTT. As protein: CAWSETGDTEAFF.

J is TRBJ1-5 and V is TRBV6-6, with D unclear. Looked up from germline, CDR1 is MNHNY and CDR2 is SVGAGI (reference sequence). The CDR3 is 12 residues long. Deletions cut 7 bases from V and 0 bases from J, with 4 bases between. The CDR3 nucleotides read TGTGCCAGCACCCATAGCAATCAGCCCCAGCATTTT. It encodes CASTHSNQPQHF.

The rearrangement joins TRBV2 to TRBJ1-1; D unresolved. Trimming removed 3 bases from V and 1 base from J, with 6 bases in between. The length of the CDR3 is 13 residues. Germline V lookup: CDR1 SNHLY, CDR2 FYNNEI. The CDR3 DNA sequence: TGTGCCAGCAGTGACCGGGAGAACACTGAAGCTTTCTTT. It is translated as CASSDRENTEAFF.

V usage is TRBV5-1 and J usage is TRBJ1-2; D remains unclear. Trimming pared 0 bases from V and 3 bases from J, leaving 9 bases between. This CDR3 contains 14 residues. Germline CDR1 reads SGHRS; CDR2 reads YFSETQ. DNA of the CDR3: TGCGCCAGCAGCTTGGTGGTACGAGACTATGGCTACACCTTC. This sequence encodes CASSLVVRDYGYTF.

V usage is TRBV6-1 and J usage is TRBJ1-2, with D perhaps TRBD1 (5 bases). Trimming removed 7 bases at V and 0 bases at J, with 15 bases between. The germline V gene encodes CDR1 MNHNS and CDR2 SASEGT. The CDR3 totals 15 residues. The CDR3 DNA sequence: TGTGCCAGCACTCAAAGGGGCTGGTCTAACTATGGCTACACCTTC. As protein: CASTQRGWSNYGYTF.